The 25 T cell receptor beta chains given below trace back to one sample, sequenced in a study of graft-versus-host responses after intestinal transplantation. The method was immunoSEQ multiplex PCR; TCRdb's version includes in-frame clones alone and lacks a portion of them. The data show about 70,000 clones, 90% seen once. No antigens are known for them. The material sequenced was unstimulated CD8+ T cells sorted from spleen or lymph node cells, taken before intestinal transplant. All receptors come from a human donor who received an intestinal transplant.

The chain employs TRBV27 and TRBJ2-7; D unclear. The ends were cut back, 3 bases at V and 3 bases at J, with 9 bases in the middle. The V gene's germline CDR1 is MNHEY and CDR2 SMNVEV (reference sequence). This CDR3 is 13 amino acids long. The CDR3 nucleotides read TGTGCCAGCAGTTTTGGGCAGAACTACGAGCAGTACTTC. Its translation: CASSFGQNYEQYF.

This chain connects TRBV6-5 to TRBJ2-3; 11 bases agree with TRBD2. CDR3 size: 14 residues. CDR1 is MNHEY, CDR2 SVGAGI, per germline. The V and J ends lost 6 bases and 1 base, in that order; junction bases with no gene match: 0. The CDR3 bases are TGTGCCAGCAGGACTAGCGGGGGCACAGATACGCAGTATTTT. Amino acid sequence: CASRTSGGTDTQYF.

The chain joins TRBV2 to TRBJ2-7, with D possibly being TRBD1 (7 bases). The CDR3 contains 16 residues. The germline CDR1 and CDR2 sequences are SNHLY and FYNNEI. The germline V and J ends were trimmed by 5 bases and 3 bases, with 20 bases remaining between them. The CDR3 protein is CASSLLTGVGGYEQYF. Here the CDR3 DNA reads TGTGCCAGCAGTCTCCTTACAGGGGTCGGGGGCTACGAGCAGTACTTC.

The rearrangement uses TRBV19 and TRBJ2-7; 10 bases match TRBD1. The germline V gene encodes CDR1 LNHDA and CDR2 SQIVND (reference sequence). The CDR3 is made up of 15 amino acids. The junction had 10 bases not matched to a gene; V was cut back by 6 bases and J by 5 bases. The CDR3 protein is CASRAETGGENEQYF. CDR3 nucleotides: TGTGCCAGTAGGGCAGAGACAGGGGGCGAGAACGAGCAGTACTTC. Based on the CDR3 plus reference TRBV19 and TRBJ2-7, the full variable domain is DGGITQSPKYLFRKEGQNVTLSCEQNLNHDAMYWYRQDPGQGLRLIYYSQIVNDFQKGDIAEGYSVSREKKESFPLTVTSAQKNPTAFYLCASRAETGGENEQYFGPGTRLTVT.

The chain recombines TRBV7-7 with TRBJ1-2, with a possible D match to TRBD1 (6 bases). The length of the CDR3 is 13 residues. Looked up from germline, CDR1 is SSHAT and CDR2 is FNYEAQ (reference sequence). In DNA, the CDR3 is TGTCCTGGACAGCCTATAGGTACCTATGGCTACACCTTC. Encoded protein: CPGQPIGTYGYTF.

A single count supports this clone. The chain couples TRBV10-2 to TRBJ2-7, with 7 positions matching TRBD2. V gave up 5 bases and J gave up 6 bases; unmatched junction bases: 4. In germline, CDR1 is WSHSY, CDR2 SAAADI. The CDR3 contains 12 residues. The CDR3 is CASSSGTSEQYF. The CDR3 DNA follows: TGCGCCAGCAGTAGCGGGACGTCCGAGCAGTACTTC.

The chain joins TRBV7-9 to TRBJ2-3, with D possibly TRBD2 on 5 matching bases. There are 16 residues in the CDR3. CDR1 and CDR2 from the germline V gene are SEHNR and FQNEAQ (reference sequence). Trimming stripped 4 bases from V and 0 bases from J, with 14 bases between. For the CDR3, the DNA is TGTGCCAGCAGCTCAGGACTTTTCGGAAGCACAGATACGCAGTATTTT. This codes for CASSSGLFGSTDTQYF.

The chain joins TRBV10-3 to TRBJ2-5, with D unresolved. The CDR3 consists of 12 residues. Deletions cut 3 bases from V and 5 bases from J, with 7 bases between. CDR1 is ENHRY, CDR2 SYGVKD, per germline. CDR3: CAISEVRETQYF. CDR3 nucleotides: TGTGCCATCAGTGAAGTCCGGGAGACCCAGTACTTC.

The chain carries TRBV29-1 and TRBJ2-1; 9 positions agree with TRBD2. V shed 4 bases and J 7 bases; nucleotides not matched to a gene: 8. Germline CDR1 SQVTM, CDR2 ANQGSEA. The CDR3 consists of 14 residues. DNA for the CDR3: TGCAGCGTTGCCGGGCTAGCGGGACGGAATGAGCAGTTCTTC. It codes for CSVAGLAGRNEQFF.

The CDR3 bases are TGTGCCAGCAGCCTTCGGGGGAACACTGAAGCTTTCTTT. It encodes CASSLRGNTEAFF. The chain couples TRBV13 to TRBJ1-1; D ambiguous. CDR1 and CDR2 from the germline V gene are PRHDT and FYEKMQ (reference sequence). V lost 5 bases to trimming and J lost 1 base, with 8 bases between them. This CDR3 contains 13 residues.

The chain carries TRBV7-9 and TRBJ2-7; a weak D match, TRBD2 (5 bases). Deletions cut 5 bases from V and 2 bases from J, with 7 bases between. The CDR3 is made up of 12 amino acids. Germline V gives CDR1 SEHNR, CDR2 FQNEAQ (reference sequence). The CDR3: CASSPGTYEQYF. The CDR3 DNA sequence: TGTGCCAGCAGCCCCGGGACCTACGAGCAGTACTTC.

This clone was seen a single time. The rearrangement uses TRBV9 and TRBJ2-5, with TRBD2 matching 8 bases. Looked up from germline, CDR1 is SGDLS and CDR2 is YYNGEE. With 3 bases clipped from V and 5 bases from J, the junction kept 12 bases outside the gene matches. The CDR3 contains 16 residues. CDR3 sequence reads: CASSAGGRGAGETQYF. In nucleotides, the CDR3 is TGTGCCAGCAGCGCCGGGGGGCGGGGGGCCGGGGAGACCCAGTACTTC.

The chain couples TRBV2 to TRBJ1-5; D not resolved. The germline gives CDR1 SNHLY, CDR2 FYNNEI. V gave up 6 bases and J gave up 6 bases, with 9 bases separating them. The CDR3 has 12 amino acids. The CDR3 spells CASRFGSQPQHF. CDR3 sequence (DNA): TGTGCCAGCAGATTCGGGAGTCAGCCCCAGCATTTT.

The rearrangement uses TRBV6-6 and TRBJ2-2; D gene ambiguous. Germline loops: CDR1 MNHNY, CDR2 SVGAGI (reference sequence). The germline V and J ends were trimmed by 7 bases and 2 bases, with 11 bases remaining between them. CDR3 length: 14 residues. CDR3 sequence reads: CASTWATNTGELFF. CDR3 nucleotide sequence: TGTGCCAGCACGTGGGCGACCAACACCGGGGAGCTGTTTTTT.

The chain is built from TRBV6-5 and TRBJ2-7; perhaps TRBD1 as D (5 bases). This CDR3 has 13 amino acids. Between the trimmed V and J ends, which lost 2 bases and 4 bases, there was a span of 9 bases. Germline-derived CDR1 and CDR2 are MNHEY and SVGAGI. Written as DNA, the CDR3 is TGTGCCAGCAGTTACGACAGCGTTTACGAGCAGTACTTC. Residues: CASSYDSVYEQYF.

V usage is TRBV6-5 and J usage is TRBJ2-7; D might be TRBD1 (5 bases). V lost 5 bases and J lost 6, with 17 bases in between. The CDR3 consists of 14 residues. Germline assignment: CDR1 MNHEY and CDR2 SVGAGI. The CDR3 bases are TGTGCCAGCAGTGCCGCAGGGCCAGTCTCCGAGCAGTACTTC. Translating it yields CASSAAGPVSEQYF.

This chain connects TRBV18 to TRBJ2-7, with 7 positions matching TRBD1. This CDR3 is built from 14 residues. The V segment lost 2 bases and the J segment 3 bases; nucleotides outside the gene matches: 4. The germline V gene has CDR1 KGHSH and CDR2 LQKENI. The DNA of the CDR3 is TGTGCCAGCTCACCAGCAGGGGGAGTCTACGAGCAGTACTTC. This gives the protein CASSPAGGVYEQYF.

The V call is TRBV27, the J call TRBJ1-1; tentatively, D is TRBD1 (5 bases). V lost 7 bases to trimming and J lost 4 bases, with 16 bases between them. Germline CDR1 is MNHEY and CDR2 is SMNVEV (reference sequence). There are 14 residues in the CDR3. The CDR3 coding sequence is TGTGCCAGCACCCCATTGGGGGGTGGCACTGAAGCTTTCTTT. Translation: CASTPLGGGTEAFF.

This clone has a single count. This chain links TRBV27 with TRBJ2-7; 12 positions agree with TRBD1. The junction had 4 bases not matched to a gene; V was cut back by 2 bases and J by 2 bases. The CDR3 length is 16 residues. CDR1 and CDR2 (germline): MNHEY, SMNVEV (reference sequence). The CDR3 loop is CASSLSWDRGPYEQYF. CDR3 DNA sequence: TGTGCCAGCAGTTTAAGTTGGGACAGGGGGCCCTACGAGCAGTACTTC.

This clone was seen just once. The chain has TRBV2 and TRBJ1-5; D is unresolved. Trimming removed 2 bases from V and 0 bases from J, with 14 bases in between. CDR1 is SNHLY and CDR2 is FYNNEI in the germline V gene. This CDR3 comprises 17 residues. CDR3 loop: CASSERAQRYSNQPQHF. For the CDR3, the DNA is TGTGCCAGCAGTGAAAGAGCTCAGCGATATAGCAATCAGCCCCAGCATTTT.

V and J are TRBV9 and TRBJ2-5; 7 nucleotides line up with TRBD1. Germline CDR1 SGDLS, CDR2 YYNGEE. The CDR3 is 16 residues long. With 3 bases clipped from V and 0 bases from J, the junction kept 8 bases outside the gene matches. CDR3: CASSDRQGFDQETQYF. The CDR3 DNA sequence: TGTGCCAGCAGCGACAGACAGGGATTTGACCAAGAGACCCAGTACTTC.

This chain connects TRBV5-1 to TRBJ2-3; 8 bases match TRBD2. Germline lookup yields CDR1 SGHRS and CDR2 YFSETQ. J gave up 0 bases and V 4 bases, and 7 bases lay outside the gene matches. The CDR3 is made up of 16 amino acids. CDR3 sequence: CASSPSGRPSTDTQYF. The CDR3, as DNA: TGCGCCAGCAGCCCCAGCGGGAGACCTAGCACAGATACGCAGTATTTT.

The rearrangement links TRBV7-8 to TRBJ2-4; a weak D match, TRBD2 (7 bases). The CDR3 totals 13 residues. CDR1 is SGHVS, CDR2 FQNEAQ, per germline. Trimming removed 5 bases from V and 8 bases from J, with 13 bases in between. The CDR3: CASSLGGEYIQYF. The DNA for the CDR3 is TGTGCCAGCAGCCTAGGGGGGGAGTACATTCAGTACTTC. The whole variable domain, remainder taken from reference TRBV7-8 and TRBJ2-4, is GAGVSQSPRYKVAKRGQDVALRCDPISGHVSLFWYQQALGQGPEFLTYFQNEAQLDKSGLPSDRFFAERPEGSVSTLKIQRTQQEDSAVYLCASSLGGEYIQYFGAGTRLSVL.

The chain uses TRBV28 and TRBJ2-7, with TRBD1 as a possible D gene (7 bases). CDR1 is MDHEN and CDR2 is SYDVKM in the germline V gene. There are 18 residues in the CDR3. V was trimmed by 2 bases and J by 3 bases, leaving 23 bases between them. CDR3 loop: CASSLGGGQGVSGYEQYF. The CDR3 DNA reads as TGTGCCAGCAGTTTAGGTGGGGGGCAGGGGGTTTCGGGCTACGAGCAGTACTTC.

The chain has TRBV10-2 and TRBJ1-1; TRBD1 matches 8 bases. The CDR3 loop spans 13 amino acids. The germline V gene encodes CDR1 WSHSY and CDR2 SAAADI. The ends lost 2 bases at V and 8 bases at J; junction bases unmatched: 4. The CDR3 region has the DNA TGCGCCAGCAGTGAGGCAGGGGGCTTGGAAGCTTTCTTT. Amino acid sequence: CASSEAGGLEAFF.